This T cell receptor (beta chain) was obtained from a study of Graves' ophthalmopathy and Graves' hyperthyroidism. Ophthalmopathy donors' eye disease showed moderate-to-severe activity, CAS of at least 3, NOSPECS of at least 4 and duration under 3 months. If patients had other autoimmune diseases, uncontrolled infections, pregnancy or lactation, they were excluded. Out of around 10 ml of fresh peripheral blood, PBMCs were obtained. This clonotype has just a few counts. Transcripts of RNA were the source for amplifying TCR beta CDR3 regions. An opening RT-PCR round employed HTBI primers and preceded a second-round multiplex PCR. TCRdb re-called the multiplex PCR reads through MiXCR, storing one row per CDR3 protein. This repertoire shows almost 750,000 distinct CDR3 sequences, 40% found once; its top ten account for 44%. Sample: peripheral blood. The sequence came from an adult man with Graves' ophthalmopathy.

Here the CDR3 reads CASSLGASLSSYNSPLHF. For the CDR3, the DNA is TGTGCCAGCAGCTTAGGTGCATCTCTAAGCTCCTATAATTCACCCCTCCACTTT. The chain links TRBV7-2 to TRBJ1-6, with D uncertain. This CDR3 region has 18 residues. Germline-derived CDR1 and CDR2 are SGHTA and FQGNSA. The V gene lost 1 base and the J gene lost 0 bases, with 13 bases spanning the gap.